Presented here are 15 T cell receptor beta chains from one specimen sequenced in a study of tumor and adjacent non-tumor tissue in lung cancer listed by TCRdb under 2018. The protocol used for the library was multiplex PCR. The sequencing machine was an Illumina HiSeq 2500. TCRbeta libraries were constructed through three rounds of nested PCR with primers (Table S4) according to protocols modified from ARM-PCR. TCRdb passed the public sequencing reads through fastp at Q25 and MiXCR, retaining productive beta sequences. Each record represents a unique CDR3 protein, reported with the most common genes and DNA among its rows. For this sample the table gives 40,000 to 55,000 distinct CDR3 sequences, of which around three quarters were detected only once. The top ten constitute around 23% of the sample. RNA was isolated from bulk unsorted tissue, and RNA quality was assessed with a NanoDrop ND-1000 and an Agilent 2100. Normal lung samples were distant non-tumor tissue taken more than 3 cm from the tumor edge.

What was sequenced was distant non-tumor lung tissue. The receptors derive from a woman aged 60-75 years with non-small cell lung cancer.

V usage is TRBV20-1 and J usage is TRBJ2-1, with D possibly matching TRBD2 (7 bases). Germline values: CDR1 DFQATT, CDR2 SNEGSKA (reference sequence). The CDR3 has 16 amino acids. CDR3 bases: TGCTGTGTTAGAGAGGGTCAAGGGGGGGCGTACAATGAGCAGTTCTTC. It codes for CCVREGQGGAYNEQFF.

With respect to this clonotype: The junction does not match germline at one end; this may be a read error. The V call is TRBV4-1, the J call TRBJ2-5; D is possibly TRBD2 (6 bases). The V gene's germline CDR1 is MGHRA and CDR2 YSYEKL. The CDR3 consists of 16 residues. CDR3 sequence (DNA): TGCACCAGCAACCAAGATTCGGGAGTAGCCCTGGAGACCCAGAACTTC. This codes for CTSNQDSGVALETQNF.

This clonotype was counted only a few times. A clone one base away is much larger, so this may be a read error. The rearrangement uses TRBV6-6 and TRBJ1-2, with 7 bases aligning to TRBD1. The CDR3 is 15 residues long. Germline CDR1 reads MNHNY; CDR2 reads SVGAGI (reference sequence). CDR3 in DNA: TGTGCCAGCAGTTTAGGGGGCGCGGGTAACTATGACTACACCTTC. Translating gives CASSLGGAGNYDYTF.

This clonotype turned up a few times. At one of its ends the junction is not consistent with the germline gene, which may arise from a read error. The rearrangement joins TRBV6-4 to TRBJ2-2, with a possible D match to TRBD1 (5 bases). The CDR3 sequence is 13 residues long. Per germline, CDR1 MRHNA and CDR2 SNTAGT. The CDR3 coding sequence is TGTGCCATCAGTGACAGCGACACCGGGGAGCTGTTTTTT. It specifies CAISDSDTGELFF.

In regard to this clonotype: Given a much more abundant clone one base away, this may be a read error. CDR3 coding DNA: TGTGCCAGCAGCCAAACTATCGGGGGGGCGAGGAGCACAGATACGCAGTATTTT. This codes for CASSQTIGGARSTDTQYF. This sequence joins TRBV7-9 and TRBJ2-3; TRBD2 agrees at 8 bases. Germline loops: CDR1 SEHNR, CDR2 FQNEAQ (reference sequence). The CDR3 length is 18 residues. The V and J ends lost 5 bases and 0 bases, in that order; junction bases with no gene match: 13.

As to this clonotype: The junction and the germline gene differ at one end; a read error may be behind it. The rearrangement joins TRBV4-2 to TRBJ1-2; D possibly corresponds to TRBD1 (5 bases). The CDR3 length is 15 residues. Germline V gene data show CDR1 as LGHNA and CDR2 as YNFKEQ. The CDR3 reads CAISQDGTSNYGYTF. The CDR3 coding sequence is TGTGCCATCAGTCAGGACGGGACCTCTAATTATGGCTACACCTTC.

A word on this clonotype: An end of the junction differs from the germline gene, which may be a read error. The chain carries TRBV12-3 or TRBV12-4 and TRBJ2-1; 11 bases match TRBD2. The CDR3 extends over 16 amino acids. DNA for the CDR3: TGTGTCAGCAGTTCCCTAGCGGGAGGACTTTACAATGAACAGTACTTT. Its translation is CVSSSLAGGLYNEQYF.

As to this clonotype: The junction shows a germline mismatch at one end, possibly a read error. CDR3 loop: CASGQDHRDLETQYF. As DNA, the CDR3 is TGCGCCAGCGGCCAGGATCATCGGGATCTGGAGACCCAGTACTTC. This chain connects TRBV4-3 to TRBJ2-5, with a tentative D call TRBD2 (5 bases). This CDR3 is built from 15 residues. The germline V gene encodes CDR1 LGHNA and CDR2 YSLEER.

The J gene is TRBJ2-4, the V gene TRBV6-2 or TRBV6-3; no clear D. Germline V lookup: CDR1 MNHEY, CDR2 SVGEGT. The CDR3 has 13 residues. V gave up 2 bases and J gave up 16 bases, with 18 bases separating them. DNA of the CDR3: TGTGCCAGCAGTTACGAGCTTATTCTCGAGAAATACTTC. It encodes CASSYELILEKYF.

V is TRBV2 and J is TRBJ1-5; no clear D. This CDR3 has 14 amino acids. Germline V lookup: CDR1 SNHLY, CDR2 FYNNEI. V lost 2 bases and J lost 9, with 14 bases in between. The CDR3 spells CASSEPRAVAPQHF. The DNA of the CDR3 is TGTGCCAGCAGTGAACCGCGCGCTGTAGCGCCCCAGCATTTT.

This clonotype was recorded only once. The chain recombines TRBV11-1 with TRBJ2-1; D might be TRBD2 (7 bases). V lost 5 bases, J lost 2 bases, and 10 bases lay in between. The CDR3 contains 14 residues. Germline assignment: CDR1 SGHAT and CDR2 FQDESV (reference sequence). The CDR3 region has the DNA TGTGCCAGCAGCCCCGGGGGGCCCTACAATGAGCAGTTCTTC. It specifies CASSPGGPYNEQFF.

This chain uses TRBV12-3 or TRBV12-4 with TRBJ2-7; 11 nucleotides line up with TRBD2. V was pared by 4 bases and J by 4 bases, with 9 bases of the junction left unmatched. The CDR3 length is 16 residues. The CDR3 region has the DNA TGTGCCAGCAGTTCCATACTAGCGGGGGTCCAATACGAGCAGTACTTC. This encodes CASSSILAGVQYEQYF.

V and J are TRBV5-6 and TRBJ2-1; perhaps TRBD1 as D (6 bases). This CDR3 comprises 15 residues. The germline V and J ends were trimmed by 0 bases and 3 bases, with 10 bases remaining between them. Germline loops: CDR1 SGHDT, CDR2 YYEEEE. As DNA, the CDR3 is TGTGCCAGCAGCTTGGGGCTAGGGGGCTACAATGAGCAGTTCTTC. Translated: CASSLGLGGYNEQFF. Full variable domain (remainder filled in from reference TRBV5-6 and TRBJ2-1): DAGVTQSPTHLIKTRGQQVTLRCSPKSGHDTVSWYQQALGQGPQFIFQYYEEEERQRGNFPDRFSGHQFPNYSSELNVNALLLGDSALYLCASSLGLGGYNEQFFGPGTRLTVL.

This clonotype was observed a single time. A read error may explain this, as a much larger clone is one base away. The chain joins TRBV13 to TRBJ2-2, with 8 bases matching TRBD1. CDR1 is PRHDT, CDR2 FYEKMQ, per germline (reference sequence). J was trimmed by 1 base and V by 9 bases; bases with no gene match: 10. The CDR3 sequence is 16 residues long. Written as DNA, the CDR3 is TGTGCCAGAAGCCTGTGGGACAGGAGGAACACCGGGGAGCTGTTTTTT. It specifies CARSLWDRRNTGELFF.

This clonotype occurred once. Mismatch with germline at one junction end may stem from a read error. V and J are TRBV6-6 and TRBJ2-2, with D perhaps given as TRBD1 or TRBD2 (7 bases each). This CDR3 has 19 amino acids. From germline, CDR1 is MNHNY and CDR2 SVGAGI (reference sequence). In DNA form, the CDR3 reads TGTGCCAGCAGTTACGGGACAGTATATCGTGGTGGGAAGGGCGGGGGGCTGTTTTTT. Translating gives CASSYGTVYRGGKGGGLFF.